The subject of this entry is one T cell receptor beta chain. This sample was taken from a study of T cell changes during pregnancy in multiple sclerosis. The repertoire was sequenced with immunoSEQ multiplex PCR; TCRdb's copy has only in-frame clones and lacks some. The sample lists around 71,000 clones, around 90% seen once, with about 1.2% in the top ten. The material was peripheral blood, obtained in the third trimester of pregnancy. This clonotype was obtained from a female donor with multiple sclerosis, enrolled in a pregnancy study.

The CDR3 region is CASSTPGTQGNQPQHF. The DNA of the CDR3 is TGTGCCAGCAGTACCCCCGGGACTCAAGGGAATCAGCCCCAGCATTTT. The rearrangement uses TRBV28 and TRBJ1-5; perhaps TRBD1 as D (5 bases). V was shortened by 5 bases and J by 4 bases, with 18 bases between the two germline ends. Germline V gives CDR1 MDHEN, CDR2 SYDVKM. There are 16 residues in the CDR3.